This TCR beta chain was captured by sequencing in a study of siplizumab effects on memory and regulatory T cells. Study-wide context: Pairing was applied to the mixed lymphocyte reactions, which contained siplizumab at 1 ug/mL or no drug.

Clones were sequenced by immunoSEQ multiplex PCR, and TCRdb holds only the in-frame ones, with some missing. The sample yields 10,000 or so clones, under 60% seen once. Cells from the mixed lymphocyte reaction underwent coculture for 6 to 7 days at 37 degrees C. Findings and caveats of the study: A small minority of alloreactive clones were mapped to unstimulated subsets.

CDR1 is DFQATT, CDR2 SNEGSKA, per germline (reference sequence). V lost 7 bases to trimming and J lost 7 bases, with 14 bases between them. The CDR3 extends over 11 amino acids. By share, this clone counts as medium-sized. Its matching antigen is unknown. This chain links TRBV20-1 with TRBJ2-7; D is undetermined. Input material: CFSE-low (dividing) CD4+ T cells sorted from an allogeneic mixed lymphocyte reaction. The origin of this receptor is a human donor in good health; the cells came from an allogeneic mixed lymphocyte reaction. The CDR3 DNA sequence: TGCAGTGGGAGCCTGTATCGGGAGCAGTACTTC. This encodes CSGSLYREQYF.